This T cell receptor beta chain was recorded in a study of spatial heterogeneity in lung cancer. About the study: Alpha-chain sequences were detected in numbers that were consistently lower than beta-chain sequences.

This clonotype was observed a few times. Its target is not known. Study-level points and caveats: Tracking of tumor mutation counts was seen in expanded intratumoral alpha and beta TCR counts. Coverage of tumor T cells, by estimate, reached roughly 7% for alpha chains and about 12% for beta chains.

Time point defined: sample taken at primary tumor resection. From tumor, nontumor lung or frozen PBMC, whole RNA was taken unsorted for sequencing. V lost 4 bases to trimming and J lost 2 bases, with 13 bases between them. The CDR3 has 14 residues. Germline loops: CDR1 SGHNT, CDR2 YYREEE (reference sequence). TCRdb passed the 5' RACE reads through MiXCR, listing each CDR3 protein once. The sample holds about 15,000 distinct CDR3 sequences, under 8% seen once. The material sequenced was lung tumor tissue, taken at surgery. This sequence joins TRBV5-4 and TRBJ2-7; D gene uncertain. This sequence originates from a male donor with early-stage non-small cell lung cancer. The CDR3 spells CASSPGVRPYEQYF. The DNA for the CDR3 is TGTGCCAGCAGCCCCGGCGTAAGACCCTACGAGCAGTACTTC.